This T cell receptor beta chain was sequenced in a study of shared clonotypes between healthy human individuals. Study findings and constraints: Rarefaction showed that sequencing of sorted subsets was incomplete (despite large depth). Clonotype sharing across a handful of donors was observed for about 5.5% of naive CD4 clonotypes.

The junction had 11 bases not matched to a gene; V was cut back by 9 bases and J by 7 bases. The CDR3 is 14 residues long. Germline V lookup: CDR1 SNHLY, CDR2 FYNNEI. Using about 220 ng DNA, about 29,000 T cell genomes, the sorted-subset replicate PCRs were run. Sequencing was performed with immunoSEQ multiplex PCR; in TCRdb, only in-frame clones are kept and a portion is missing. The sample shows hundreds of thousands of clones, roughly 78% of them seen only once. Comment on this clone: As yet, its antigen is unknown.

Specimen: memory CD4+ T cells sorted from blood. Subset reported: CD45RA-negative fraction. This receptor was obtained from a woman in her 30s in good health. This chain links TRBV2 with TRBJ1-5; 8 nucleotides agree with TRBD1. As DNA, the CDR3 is TGTGCCAGGGGTAGTACAGGGGGTGGCCAGCCCCAGCATTTT. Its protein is CARGSTGGGQPQHF.